Shown below are 17 T cell receptor beta chains from a single sample sequenced in a study of blood T cell repertoires in COVID-19. Profiled with immunoSEQ multiplex PCR; TCRdb holds only in-frame clones, not every one. The sample comprises about 270,000 clones, approximately 83% of which are singletons, and about 10% rests with the top ten. Sequencing was carried out using peripheral blood. Every receptor here comes from a woman in her sixties or seventies with acute or convalescent COVID-19.

This sequence joins TRBV3-1 (or the pseudogene TRBV3-2) and TRBJ1-3; no firm D call. CDR3 length: 14 amino acids. Per germline, CDR1 LGHDT and CDR2 YNNKEL (reference sequence). Trimming took off 3 bases at V and 0 bases at J, with 6 bases between the two ends. The CDR3 nucleotides are TGTGCCAGCAGCCACACGGGCTCTGGAAACACCATATATTTT. Translation gives CASSHTGSGNTIYF.

This clone came up once. V is TRBV15 and J is TRBJ1-5; no definite D call. The germline V and J ends were trimmed by 6 bases and 5 bases, with 8 bases remaining between them. CDR1 and CDR2 (germline): LNHNV, YYDKDF (reference sequence). The CDR3 covers 12 residues. Written as DNA, the CDR3 is TGTGCCACCAGTCCGGGAGATCAGCCCCAGCATTTT. It translates to CATSPGDQPQHF. Combining the CDR3 with reference TRBV15 and TRBJ1-5 gives the whole variable domain DAMVIQNPRYQVTQFGKPVTLSCSQTLNHNVMYWYQQKSSQAPKLLFHYYDKDFNNEADTPDNFQSRRPNTSFCFLDIRSPGLGDTAMYLCATSPGDQPQHFGDGTRLSIL.

V and J are TRBV27 and TRBJ1-2; D is possibly TRBD1 (6 bases). The V gene's germline CDR1 is MNHEY and CDR2 SMNVEV (reference sequence). This CDR3 has 14 residues. V lost 8 bases and J 4 bases, leaving 17 bases between the germline ends. Here the CDR3 reads CASAPDRIFYGYTF. In DNA form, the CDR3 reads TGTGCCAGCGCCCCGGACAGAATCTTCTATGGCTACACCTTC.

The V call is TRBV9, the J call TRBJ1-2; perhaps TRBD1 as D (5 bases). The CDR3 has 13 residues. The germline V gene has CDR1 SGDLS and CDR2 YYNGEE. V gave up 3 bases and J gave up 6 bases, with 12 bases separating them. The CDR3 region has the DNA TGTGCCAGCAGCGCGAGGGGAGGGAATGGCTACACCTTC. Amino acid sequence: CASSARGGNGYTF.

The rearrangement uses TRBV4-1 and TRBJ2-2; perhaps TRBD2 as D (5 bases). The V end lost 0 bases, the J end lost 10 bases, and 12 bases lay between the germline ends. The CDR3 contains 14 residues. In germline, CDR1 is MGHRA, CDR2 YSYEKL. The chain's CDR3 is CASSQDPGNTELFF. The CDR3 region has the DNA TGCGCCAGCAGCCAAGATCCGGGGAATACGGAGCTGTTTTTT.

This chain connects TRBV6-2 or TRBV6-3 to TRBJ1-2, with 9 bases identical to TRBD1. V lost 4 bases to trimming and J lost 7 bases; unmatched junction nucleotides: 7. This CDR3 is built from 14 residues. From germline, CDR1 is MNHEY and CDR2 SVGEGT. In DNA form, the CDR3 reads TGTGCCAGCAGTTCTTGGGACAGGGTGCGTGGCTACACCTTC. It encodes CASSSWDRVRGYTF.

The chain joins TRBV3-1 (or the pseudogene TRBV3-2) to TRBJ1-2; D gene unclear. The CDR3 is 13 amino acids. CDR1 and CDR2 (germline): LGHDT, YNNKEL (reference sequence). Trimming shortened V by 1 base and J by 6 bases, and 9 bases separated the two germline ends. The CDR3 region has the DNA TGTGCCAGCAGCCAAGGTGGGGAGGATGGCTACACCTTC. This translates into CASSQGGEDGYTF.

This clone was counted only a few times. This chain connects TRBV7-9 to TRBJ2-7; D unresolved. V lost 5 bases and J lost 5, with 22 bases in between. The CDR3 sequence is 16 residues long. CDR1 SEHNR and CDR2 FQNEAQ come from the germline V gene (reference sequence). The CDR3 spells CASSPPRWLRSHEQYF. DNA for the CDR3: TGTGCCAGCAGCCCCCCTAGATGGCTGCGGTCCCACGAGCAGTACTTC.

The gene calls are TRBV7-9 and TRBJ1-3; D is possibly TRBD1 (6 bases). The V end lost 4 bases, the J end lost 4 bases, and 17 bases lay between the germline ends. CDR3 length equals 16 residues. Germline loops: CDR1 SEHNR, CDR2 FQNEAQ (reference sequence). The chain's CDR3 is CASSSARGMRGNTIYF. Written as DNA, the CDR3 is TGTGCCAGCAGCTCGGCCAGGGGTATGAGGGGAAACACCATATATTTT.

The chain couples TRBV4-2 to TRBJ2-3; 8 positions match TRBD2. This CDR3 spans 14 amino acids. With V trimmed by 4 bases and J by 3 bases, 3 bases remained unmatched. Germline V CDR1 and CDR2: LGHNA, YNFKEQ. The CDR3 coding sequence is TGTGCCAGCAGCCCGGGGGGGGGTACAGATACGCAGTATTTT. The encoded protein is CASSPGGGTDTQYF.

This chain joins TRBV19 and TRBJ2-6, with 9 nucleotides matching TRBD1. This CDR3 is built from 17 residues. Losses at the gene ends were 6 bases for V and 0 bases for J; bases not matched to a gene: 6. Germline assignment: CDR1 LNHDA and CDR2 SQIVND (reference sequence). CDR3 sequence: CASSPGQGFSGANVLTF. The CDR3 DNA reads as TGTGCCAGTAGCCCGGGACAGGGATTCTCTGGGGCCAACGTCCTGACTTTC.

The chain uses TRBV30 and TRBJ2-5; 8 bases align to TRBD1. This CDR3 has 14 residues. V was clipped by 0 bases and J by 6 bases; unmatched bases: 6. Per the germline V gene, CDR1 is GTSNPN and CDR2 is SVGIG (reference sequence). The CDR3 coding sequence is TGTGCCTGGAGTGTACAGACAGGGGTGAAGACCCAGTACTTC. Translation: CAWSVQTGVKTQYF.

Comment on this clone: The junction shows a germline mismatch at one end, possibly a read error. This chain links TRBV6-1 with TRBJ2-7, with D perhaps matching TRBD2 (6 bases). The CDR3 sequence is 13 residues long. The germline CDR1 and CDR2 sequences are MNHNS and SASEGT. The DNA for the CDR3 is TGTGCCAGCAGTGAAGCCCCGGGGGAGCCTGTCGGCTTC. Protein: CASSEAPGEPVGF.

Comment on this clone: Other DNA sequences within the sample encode an identical CDR3. This chain joins TRBV5-1 and TRBJ1-1, with a weak D call TRBD1 (6 bases). This CDR3 comprises 14 residues. With 0 bases removed from V and 1 base from J, the gap between germline ends came to 7 bases. Germline CDR1 and CDR2: SGHRS and YFSETQ. CDR3 in DNA: TGCGCCAGCAGCTTGGCGGGACAGAACACTGAAGCTTTCTTT. Its protein is CASSLAGQNTEAFF.

The gene calls are TRBV11-2 and TRBJ1-2; the match to TRBD1 covers 7 bases. This CDR3 is built from 14 residues. Per germline, CDR1 SGHAT and CDR2 FQNNGV. V gave up 2 bases and J gave up 5 bases; unmatched junction bases: 5. The CDR3 loop reads CASSLTGARYGYTF. CDR3 DNA: TGTGCCAGCAGCTTAACAGGGGCCCGATATGGCTACACCTTC.

The V call is TRBV5-6, the J call TRBJ2-5; the D gene is possibly TRBD2 (6 bases). The CDR3 loop spans 15 amino acids. With 4 bases removed from V and 2 bases from J, the gap between germline ends came to 15 bases. Germline CDR1 reads SGHDT; CDR2 reads YYEEEE. Here the CDR3 reads CASSTLGGVQETQYF. The CDR3 DNA reads TGTGCCAGCAGCACGTTGGGCGGGGTGCAAGAGACCCAGTACTTC. The full variable domain, its missing parts supplied by reference TRBV5-6 and TRBJ2-5, is DAGVTQSPTHLIKTRGQQVTLRCSPKSGHDTVSWYQQALGQGPQFIFQYYEEEERQRGNFPDRFSGHQFPNYSSELNVNALLLGDSALYLCASSTLGGVQETQYFGPGTRLLVL.

The chain carries TRBV7-8 and TRBJ1-1, with D perhaps TRBD1 (5 bases). V lost 1 base and J lost 4, with 7 bases in between. The germline CDR1 and CDR2 sequences are SGHVS and FQNEAQ. CDR3 size: 13 residues. CDR3 nucleotide sequence: TGTGCCAGCAGCTTAGTAGGGGCCACTGAAGCTTTCTTT. Amino acids: CASSLVGATEAFF.